This TCR beta chain was identified in a study of blood T cell repertoires in COVID-19. Authors' methods: How many nucleated cells were present was estimated from reference gene primer amplification. The method was immunoSEQ multiplex PCR; TCRdb's version includes in-frame clones alone and lacks a portion of them. The DNA gave D and trimming, while V, J and clone size come from that table. The sample holds approximately 150,000 clones; 70% to 90% are singletons and the top ten take about 5%. V shed 6 bases, J shed 2 bases, and the junction held 5 bases outside the gene matches. Germline CDR1 and CDR2: ENHRY and SYGVKD. The CDR3 contains 14 residues.

The material sequenced was peripheral blood. The receptor was derived from a human donor in a cohort sampled during active COVID-19. The chain recombines TRBV10-3 with TRBJ2-7, with TRBD1 matching over 9 bases. The CDR3 nucleotides are TGTGCCATCAGGGACCGGACAGGGGCCTACGAGCAGTACTTC. Translating it yields CAIRDRTGAYEQYF.